This T cell receptor (beta chain) appears in the sequencing data of a study of shared clonotypes between healthy human individuals. Findings of the study overall: Only blood was sampled, and tissue TCR repertoires likely differ from blood ones.

This clone was picked up one time. Its antigen is still unknown. The table came from immunoSEQ multiplex PCR; TCRdb's copy has only in-frame clones and leaves some out. The sample lists millions of clones, approximately 95% seen once, with under 0.45% in the top ten. The CD4+ fraction was divided into a CD45RA+ naive subset and a CD45RA-negative memory subset. The germline CDR1 and CDR2 sequences are SGHVS and FQNEAQ. Trimming took 5 bases from V and 5 from J, leaving 16 bases between them. The CDR3 has 15 amino acids. The sequence came from a man younger than 35 in good health. Some clones in this sample may be carry-over from other donors' samples. The sample consisted of naive CD4+ T cells from PBMCs. The subset is: CD45RA+ positively selected. This chain connects TRBV7-8 to TRBJ2-1; D gene unclear. CDR3 loop: CASSPLGFYDNEQFF. CDR3 bases: TGTGCCAGCAGCCCGCTTGGGTTCTATGACAATGAGCAGTTCTTC.